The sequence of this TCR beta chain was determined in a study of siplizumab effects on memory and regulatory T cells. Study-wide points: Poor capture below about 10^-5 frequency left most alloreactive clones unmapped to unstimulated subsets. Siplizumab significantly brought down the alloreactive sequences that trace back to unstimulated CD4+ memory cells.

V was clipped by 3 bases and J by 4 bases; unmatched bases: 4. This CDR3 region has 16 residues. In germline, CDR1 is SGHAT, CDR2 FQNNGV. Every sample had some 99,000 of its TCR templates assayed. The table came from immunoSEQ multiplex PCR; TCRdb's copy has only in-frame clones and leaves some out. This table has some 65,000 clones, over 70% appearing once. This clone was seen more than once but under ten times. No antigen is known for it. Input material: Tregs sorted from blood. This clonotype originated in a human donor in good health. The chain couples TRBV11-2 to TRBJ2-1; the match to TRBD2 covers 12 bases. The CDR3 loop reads CASSFGLAGTYNEQFF. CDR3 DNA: TGTGCCAGCAGCTTCGGACTAGCGGGAACATACAATGAGCAGTTCTTC. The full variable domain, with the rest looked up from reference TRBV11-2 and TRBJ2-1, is EAGVAQSPRYKIIEKRQSVAFWCNPISGHATLYWYQQILGQGPKLLIQFQNNGVVDDSQLPKDRFSAERLKGVDSTLKIQPAKLEDSAVYLCASSFGLAGTYNEQFFGPGTRLTVL.